This T cell receptor beta chain was identified during a study of beta chain features in type 1 diabetes. The study's findings and limits: Unsettled here was the matter of whether HLA type influences TCRB rearrangement. A closer apparent resemblance between naive, central memory and Treg TCRB repertoires was seen in patients than in healthy donors. Shortening of TCRB CDR3s, moderate but significant, appeared in all four CD4+ subsets of Type 1 diabetes patients.

The isolated RNA, all of it, was reverse transcribed, so expressed TCRB transcripts were what got sequenced. Assay used: immunoSEQ multiplex PCR; TCRdb lists only in-frame clones, some missing. The data hold 250,000 to 300,000 clones, with roughly a quarter observed a single time. The V gene's germline CDR1 is LNHNV and CDR2 YYDKDF (reference sequence). The CDR3 contains 16 residues. Unmatched junction bases numbered 3, after V lost 0 bases and J lost 2 bases. Points on this clone: Its antigen is still unknown.

Central memory, naive, regulatory and stem cell-like memory CD4+ cells were sorted by CD45RO/CCR7/CD25/CD127/CD95/CD27. The source of this sequence is a woman under 40 with type 1 diabetes. The chain is built from TRBV15 and TRBJ2-3; 9 bases are a match to TRBD2. The sequenced material came from naive CD4+ T cells from blood. The CDR3 sequence is CATSRDLAGNTDTQYF. In DNA, the CDR3 is TGTGCCACCAGCAGAGATCTAGCGGGGAACACAGATACGCAGTATTTT.